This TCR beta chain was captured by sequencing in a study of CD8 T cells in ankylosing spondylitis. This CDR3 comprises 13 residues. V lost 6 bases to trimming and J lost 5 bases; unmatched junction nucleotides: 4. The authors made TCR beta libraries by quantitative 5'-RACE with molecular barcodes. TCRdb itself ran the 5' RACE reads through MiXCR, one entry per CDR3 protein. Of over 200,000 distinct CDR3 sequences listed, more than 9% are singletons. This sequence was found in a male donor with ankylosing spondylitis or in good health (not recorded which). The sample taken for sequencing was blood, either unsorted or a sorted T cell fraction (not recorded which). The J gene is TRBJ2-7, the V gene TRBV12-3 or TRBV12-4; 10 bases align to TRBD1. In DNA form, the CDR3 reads TGTGCCAGCAGGGGACAGGGGTATGACGAGCAGTACTTC. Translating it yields CASRGQGYDEQYF.